A few counts support the clone carrying this TCR beta chain. The table came from immunoSEQ multiplex PCR; TCRdb's copy has only in-frame clones and leaves some out. The sample holds about 230,000 clones, roughly 85% seen once. The germline CDR1 and CDR2 sequences are ENHRY and SYGVKD. The CDR3 runs to 14 residues. V shed 6 bases, J shed 8 bases, and the junction held 7 bases outside the gene matches. The data were obtained in a study of blood T cell repertoires in COVID-19. Sequencing was done on a sample of peripheral blood. The chain couples TRBV10-3 to TRBJ1-1; 12 bases map to TRBD1. The TCR sequence derives from a man in his forties or fifties with acute or convalescent COVID-19. The DNA for the CDR3 is TGTGCCATCAGCAACCGGGACAGGGGGCTGGAAGCTTTCTTT. Its protein product is CAISNRDRGLEAFF.